This record covers a single TCR beta chain. Its antigen is undetermined. The data originate from a study of human T cells and chemical hapten exposure. Background on the study: Small volume differences among pooled libraries mainly caused per-sample TCR yield variation.

There are 17 residues in the CDR3. The V end lost 0 bases, the J end lost 0 bases, and 12 bases lay between the germline ends. Germline V CDR1 and CDR2: LGHDT, YNNKEL (reference sequence). Authors' data handling: Counting gave a median of around 89,000 TCRs per sample, with values ranging from 23,224 to 690,600. TCRdb re-called the RACE reads with MiXCR, one entry per CDR3 protein. The V and J calls follow TCRdb's processing rather than the paper's. The data contain 75,000 to 80,000 distinct CDR3 sequences, around 9.3% of them singletons. The time point: healthy volunteer bleed at 6 weeks. Blood, whole and unfractionated, served as the source for total RNA extraction. The study's findings and limits: The number of TCRs above 1 in 1000 frequency did not change after DPC sensitization.

This clonotype was obtained from a female donor in good health. Some clones in this sample may be carry-over from other donors' samples. The V call is TRBV3-1, the J call TRBJ2-4; TRBD1 is a possible D gene (5 bases). Sequencing input: whole blood. The chain's CDR3 is CASSQDQGPIAKNIQYF. CDR3 nucleotide sequence: TGTGCCAGCAGCCAAGACCAGGGCCCTATAGCCAAAAACATTCAGTACTTC.